The count of the clone carrying this T cell receptor (beta chain) is one. This sample was included in a study of blood T cell repertoires in COVID-19. About the study: Collection of acute and convalescent COVID-19 samples took place in the United States, Italy and Spain. T cells, B-cell-depleted T cells, or PBMCs supplied cDNA or gDNA.

Germline V lookup: CDR1 SGHKS, CDR2 YYEKEE (reference sequence). Trimming took 0 bases from V and 3 from J, leaving 6 bases between them. The CDR3 sequence is 13 residues long. In the authors' workflow: Researchers report that nucleated cell counts were estimated from reference gene primer amplification. The data were produced by immunoSEQ multiplex PCR, yet TCRdb's version contains in-frame clones alone and is incomplete. That table gives V, J and clone size, and the DNA gave D and trimming. Here the sample spans tens of thousands of clones, 84% being singletons. This sequence originates from a man aged 55 to 70 with acute or convalescent COVID-19. The gene calls are TRBV5-5 and TRBJ2-5; no definite D call. The material sequenced was peripheral blood. In DNA form, the CDR3 reads TGTGCCAGCAGCTTGGGGAGAAAAGAGACCCAGTACTTC. It specifies CASSLGRKETQYF.